What follows are 19 T cell receptor beta chains derived from one specimen sequenced in a study of blood T cell repertoires in COVID-19. Profiled with immunoSEQ multiplex PCR; TCRdb holds only in-frame clones, not every one. The table lists about 100,000 clones, around 87% of them singletons. Source material: peripheral blood. The receptor source for this set is a man aged 50 to 59 with active or convalescent COVID-19.

V is TRBV11-2 and J is TRBJ2-3; D is ambiguous. CDR3 size: 12 residues. Germline-derived CDR1 and CDR2 are SGHAT and FQNNGV. Trimming stripped 4 bases from V and 2 bases from J, with 4 bases between. Here the CDR3 reads CASSSNTDTQYF. The CDR3 region has the DNA TGTGCCAGCAGCTCCAACACAGATACGCAGTATTTT.

The CDR3 nucleotides read TGTGCCAGCAGCCAAACAGGGGGTAACACTGAAGCTTTCTTT. This encodes CASSQTGGNTEAFF. V usage is TRBV5-6 and J usage is TRBJ1-1; 8 nucleotides line up with TRBD1. V lost 4 bases and J lost 2; bases outside the gene matches: 4. CDR3 length: 14 residues. CDR1 is SGHDT, CDR2 YYEEEE, per germline.

The V gene is TRBV11-2, the J gene TRBJ1-2; 7 bases match TRBD1. The trim removed 6 bases at V and 5 bases at J, leaving 9 bases unmatched. CDR3 length: 14 amino acids. Germline loops: CDR1 SGHAT, CDR2 FQNNGV. Here the CDR3 DNA reads TGTGCCAGCAGTCTTCCGGGACAGATTTATGGCTACACCTTC. Translated, it gives CASSLPGQIYGYTF.

The genes are TRBV11-2 and TRBJ2-2; D is undetermined. The CDR3 loop spans 15 amino acids. V was clipped by 1 base and J by 2 bases, with 8 bases between them. Germline CDR1 is SGHAT and CDR2 is FQNNGV. This CDR3 is CASSLGAGNTGELFF. CDR3 bases: TGTGCCAGCAGCTTAGGGGCAGGAAACACCGGGGAGCTGTTTTTT. Using reference TRBV11-2 and TRBJ2-2 for the parts outside the CDR3, the full variable domain is EAGVAQSPRYKIIEKRQSVAFWCNPISGHATLYWYQQILGQGPKLLIQFQNNGVVDDSQLPKDRFSAERLKGVDSTLKIQPAKLEDSAVYLCASSLGAGNTGELFFGEGSRLTVL.

The chain is built from TRBV5-4 and TRBJ2-3, with 11 bases fitting TRBD2. Germline values: CDR1 SGHNT, CDR2 YYREEE (reference sequence). J gave up 6 bases and V 4 bases, and 10 bases lay outside the gene matches. The CDR3 consists of 16 residues. This chain's CDR3 is CASSLAVAGGPDTQYF. The DNA of the CDR3 is TGTGCCAGCAGCCTCGCGGTAGCGGGGGGGCCCGATACGCAGTATTTT.

The chain employs TRBV5-1 and TRBJ2-1; TRBD2 agrees at 11 bases. The CDR3 covers 14 residues. Per the germline V gene, CDR1 is SGHRS and CDR2 is YFSETQ. The V gene end was trimmed by 6 bases and the J gene end by 8 bases; junction bases not matched to a gene: 7. The CDR3 spells CASNLAGGRDEQFF. CDR3 bases: TGCGCCAGCAACCTAGCGGGGGGCCGGGATGAGCAGTTCTTC.

This clone was counted a few times. This sequence joins TRBV5-1 and TRBJ1-6, with a tentative D call TRBD1 (6 bases). V was pared by 2 bases and J by 7 bases, with 13 bases between. Germline CDR1 and CDR2: SGHRS and YFSETQ. The CDR3 runs 15 residues. As DNA, the CDR3 is TGCGCCAGCAGCTTAACAGGGTACCTCAATTCACCCCTCCACTTT. This gives the protein CASSLTGYLNSPLHF.

The chain recombines TRBV19 with TRBJ1-1; 12 bases are a match to TRBD1. Germline V gene lookup returns CDR1 LNHDA and CDR2 SQIVND (reference sequence). V shed 1 base, J shed 2 bases, and the junction held 8 bases outside the gene matches. The CDR3 length is 18 residues. CDR3 sequence reads: CASSIARGQGAANTEAFF. The CDR3 DNA reads as TGTGCCAGTAGTATAGCCCGGGGACAGGGGGCGGCCAACACTGAAGCTTTCTTT.

This clone is a singleton in its sample. V gene TRBV10-1 combines with J gene TRBJ1-2; TRBD1 might be the D (5 bases). CDR3 size: 13 residues. The ends were cut back, 2 bases at V and 8 bases at J, with 12 bases in the middle. Germline CDR1 WNHNN, CDR2 SYGVQD (reference sequence). DNA of the CDR3: TGCGCCAGCAGTGAGCAACAGGCGGGGGGCTACACCTTC. Encoded protein: CASSEQQAGGYTF.

The chain carries TRBV27 and TRBJ1-1, with 10 nucleotides matching TRBD1. In germline, CDR1 is MNHEY, CDR2 SMNVEV (reference sequence). There are 15 residues in the CDR3. The ends lost 6 bases at V and 4 bases at J; junction bases unmatched: 8. The CDR3, as DNA: TGTGCCAGCAGGAAGACAGGGGGCCGTCGCACTGAAGCTTTCTTT. Encoded protein: CASRKTGGRRTEAFF.

The sample holds a few counts of this clone. V is TRBV30 and J is TRBJ2-2; the D is unclear. Trimming removed 3 bases at V and 1 base at J, with 6 bases between. CDR3 length equals 13 residues. Germline CDR1 GTSNPN, CDR2 SVGIG (reference sequence). Here the CDR3 reads CAWRRQNTGELFF. As DNA, the CDR3 is TGTGCCTGGAGGCGGCAGAACACCGGGGAGCTGTTTTTT.

The genes are TRBV11-3 and TRBJ2-2, with 7 bases fitting TRBD2. With V trimmed by 5 bases and J by 4 bases, 4 bases remained unmatched. CDR1 is SGHNT and CDR2 is YENEEA in the germline V gene. There are 14 residues in the CDR3. CDR3 sequence reads: CASSPGGGTGELFF. DNA of the CDR3: TGTGCCAGCAGCCCTGGGGGGGGCACCGGGGAGCTGTTTTTT.

This chain uses TRBV11-2 with TRBJ1-1; the match to TRBD1 covers 7 bases. Unmatched junction bases numbered 7, after V lost 2 bases and J lost 4 bases. This CDR3 has 15 amino acids. Germline CDR1 reads SGHAT; CDR2 reads FQNNGV. The CDR3 DNA reads TGTGCCAGCAGCTTAACGACAGGGCCGGGCACTGAAGCTTTCTTT. It specifies CASSLTTGPGTEAFF. Full variable domain (remainder filled in from reference TRBV11-2 and TRBJ1-1): EAGVAQSPRYKIIEKRQSVAFWCNPISGHATLYWYQQILGQGPKLLIQFQNNGVVDDSQLPKDRFSAERLKGVDSTLKIQPAKLEDSAVYLCASSLTTGPGTEAFFGQGTRLTVV.

The chain joins TRBV18 to TRBJ2-7; 8 bases align to TRBD2. This CDR3 contains 15 residues. Germline CDR1 reads KGHSH; CDR2 reads LQKENI. V lost 2 bases to trimming and J lost 0 bases; unmatched junction nucleotides: 3. CDR3: CASSPERGTSYEQYF. In DNA form, the CDR3 reads TGTGCCAGCTCACCAGAGCGGGGGACCTCCTACGAGCAGTACTTC.

V and J are TRBV6-5 and TRBJ2-3; 11 bases align to TRBD2. V trimming: 2 bases; J trimming: 1 base; junction bases outside the gene matches: 2. The length of the CDR3 is 16 residues. Germline V gene data show CDR1 as MNHEY and CDR2 as SVGAGI. The CDR3 region has the DNA TGTGCCAGCAGTTACCTACTAGCGGGGGGCACAGATACGCAGTATTTT. Protein product: CASSYLLAGGTDTQYF.

The V call is TRBV3-1 (or the pseudogene TRBV3-2), the J call TRBJ2-3, with 7 bases fitting TRBD2. V lost 4 bases and J lost 1; bases outside the gene matches: 2. Germline CDR1 and CDR2: LGHDT and YNNKEL (reference sequence). This CDR3 region has 14 residues. In DNA, the CDR3 is TGTGCCAGCAGCCCTGGGGGGGGCACAGATACGCAGTATTTT. Its protein is CASSPGGGTDTQYF.

The chain carries TRBV7-9 and TRBJ1-2; 7 nucleotides align to TRBD1. Germline V gene sequence: CDR1 SEHNR, CDR2 FQNEAQ (reference sequence). CDR3 size: 13 residues. Germline trimming cut 5 bases from V and 4 bases from J; bases unmatched to any gene: 4. DNA of the CDR3: TGTGCCAGCAGCCCCGGGACAGTCTATGGCTACACCTTC. It codes for CASSPGTVYGYTF.

The genes are TRBV5-1 and TRBJ2-7; possible D gene TRBD2, 5 bases. The CDR3 spans 14 residues. Trimming stripped 5 bases from V and 1 base from J, with 13 bases between. Per the germline V gene, CDR1 is SGHRS and CDR2 is YFSETQ. CDR3: CASRPGINSYEQYF. The CDR3 DNA follows: TGCGCCAGCAGACCGGGAATAAATTCCTACGAGCAGTACTTC.

In its sample, this clone was seen once. The rearrangement uses TRBV11-2 and TRBJ1-1; D gene ambiguous. CDR3 size: 14 residues. Germline CDR1 and CDR2: SGHAT and FQNNGV. V was trimmed by 4 bases and J by 2 bases, leaving 11 bases between them. The CDR3: CASSSSWSNTEAFF. The CDR3 coding sequence is TGTGCCAGCAGCTCCTCTTGGAGTAACACTGAAGCTTTCTTT.